This T cell receptor beta chain was documented in a study of spatial heterogeneity in lung cancer. Many counts were recorded for this clonotype. Time point defined: sample taken at primary tumor resection. Unique molecular identifiers tagged every individual TCR cDNA molecule. Via MiXCR, TCRdb re-called the 5' RACE reads, giving one row per CDR3 protein. The data show 30,000 to 45,000 distinct CDR3 sequences, more than 7% seen once. V lost 3 bases and J lost 8, with 14 bases in between. Germline V gene data show CDR1 as LGHNA and CDR2 as YSLEER. The CDR3 runs to 14 residues. The V call is TRBV4-3, the J call TRBJ2-4, with unresolved D. Source: PBMCs, taken at surgery. The sequence was obtained from a female donor with early-stage non-small cell lung cancer. CDR3 loop: CASSQLTTTDIQYF. In DNA form, the CDR3 reads TGCGCCAGCAGCCAGTTGACGACGACGGACATTCAGTACTTC.